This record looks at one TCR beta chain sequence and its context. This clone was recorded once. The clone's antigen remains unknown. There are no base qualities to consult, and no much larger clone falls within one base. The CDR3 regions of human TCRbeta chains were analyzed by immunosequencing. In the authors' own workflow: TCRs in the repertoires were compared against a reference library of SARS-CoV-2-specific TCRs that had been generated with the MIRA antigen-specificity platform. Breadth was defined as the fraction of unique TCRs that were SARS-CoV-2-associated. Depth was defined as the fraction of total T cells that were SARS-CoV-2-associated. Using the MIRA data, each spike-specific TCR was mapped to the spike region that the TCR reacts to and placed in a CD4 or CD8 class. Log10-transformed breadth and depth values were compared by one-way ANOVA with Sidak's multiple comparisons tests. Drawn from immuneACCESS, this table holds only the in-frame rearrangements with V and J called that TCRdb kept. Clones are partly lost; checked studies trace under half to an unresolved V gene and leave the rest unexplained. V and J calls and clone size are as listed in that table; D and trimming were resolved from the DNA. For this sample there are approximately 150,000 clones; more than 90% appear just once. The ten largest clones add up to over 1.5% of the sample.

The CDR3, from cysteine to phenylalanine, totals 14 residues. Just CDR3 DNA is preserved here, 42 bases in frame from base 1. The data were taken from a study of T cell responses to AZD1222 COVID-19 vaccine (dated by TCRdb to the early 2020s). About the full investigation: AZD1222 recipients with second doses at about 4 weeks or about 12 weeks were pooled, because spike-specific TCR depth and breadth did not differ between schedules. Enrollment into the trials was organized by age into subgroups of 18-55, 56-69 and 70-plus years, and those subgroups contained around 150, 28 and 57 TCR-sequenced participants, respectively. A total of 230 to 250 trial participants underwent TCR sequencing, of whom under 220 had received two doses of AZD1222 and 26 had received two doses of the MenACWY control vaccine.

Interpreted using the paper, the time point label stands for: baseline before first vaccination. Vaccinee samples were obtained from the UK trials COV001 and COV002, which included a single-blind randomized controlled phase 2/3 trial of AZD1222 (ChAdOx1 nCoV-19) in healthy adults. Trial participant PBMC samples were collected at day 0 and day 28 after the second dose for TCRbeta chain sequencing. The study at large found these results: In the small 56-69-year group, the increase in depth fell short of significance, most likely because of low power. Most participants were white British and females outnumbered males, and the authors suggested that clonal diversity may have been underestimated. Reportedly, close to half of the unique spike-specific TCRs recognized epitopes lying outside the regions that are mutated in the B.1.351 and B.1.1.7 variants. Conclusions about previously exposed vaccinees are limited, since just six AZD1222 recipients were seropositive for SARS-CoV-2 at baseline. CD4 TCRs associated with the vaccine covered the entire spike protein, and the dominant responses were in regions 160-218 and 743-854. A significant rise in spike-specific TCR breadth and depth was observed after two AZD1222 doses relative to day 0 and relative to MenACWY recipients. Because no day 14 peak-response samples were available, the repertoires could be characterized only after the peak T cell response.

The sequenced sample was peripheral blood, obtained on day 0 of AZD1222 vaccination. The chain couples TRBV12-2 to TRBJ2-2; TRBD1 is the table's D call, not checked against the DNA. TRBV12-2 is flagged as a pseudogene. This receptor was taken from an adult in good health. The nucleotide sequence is TGTGCAAGTCGCCGCGACAGGTACACCGGGGAGCTGTTTTTT. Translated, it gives CASRRDRYTGELFF.